This TCR beta chain came from a study of control samples from healthy donors and cancer patients. Assay used: immunoSEQ multiplex PCR; TCRdb lists only in-frame clones, some missing. The table records about 410,000 clones, 90% of them present only once. Trimming at V came to 0 bases and at J to 4 bases, leaving 4 bases not matched to a gene. CDR1 SGHTA and CDR2 FQGNSA come from the germline V gene. The CDR3 extends over 15 amino acids. Sequenced input: PBMCs. The V call is TRBV7-2, the J call TRBJ2-7; 9 bases are a match to TRBD2. The receptor was derived from a man aged 40-50 years with head and neck cancer. The CDR3 here is CASSLAASGIYEQYF. In DNA form, the CDR3 reads TGTGCCAGCAGCTTAGCGGCTAGCGGGATATACGAGCAGTACTTC.